This T cell receptor (beta chain) was obtained from a study of shared clonotypes between healthy human individuals. About the research overall: Plates per donor: three CD4 naive, three CD4 memory, two CD8 naive, one CD8 memory. General observations from the study: A reduction in generation probabilities was seen for non-shared clonotypes relative to those shared by all four donors.

The CDR3 runs 13 residues. V lost 0 bases, J lost 8 bases, and 8 bases lay in between. Germline lookup yields CDR1 MRHNA and CDR2 SNTAGT. In regard to this clone: The antigen remains undetermined.

Method: immunoSEQ multiplex PCR; TCRdb's copy keeps in-frame clones and lacks some. The sample has some 1.5 million clones, 95% to 99% seen once; the top ten hold about 0.42%. This sequence originates from a man aged 30 to 39 in good health. Sequenced sample: naive CD4+ T cells sorted from blood. Specified subset: CD45RA+ positively selected. The J gene is TRBJ2-1, the V gene TRBV6-4; no clear D gene. The CDR3 region is CASSDSPGYEQFF. The DNA for the CDR3 is TGTGCCAGCAGTGACTCGCCGGGCTATGAGCAGTTCTTC.